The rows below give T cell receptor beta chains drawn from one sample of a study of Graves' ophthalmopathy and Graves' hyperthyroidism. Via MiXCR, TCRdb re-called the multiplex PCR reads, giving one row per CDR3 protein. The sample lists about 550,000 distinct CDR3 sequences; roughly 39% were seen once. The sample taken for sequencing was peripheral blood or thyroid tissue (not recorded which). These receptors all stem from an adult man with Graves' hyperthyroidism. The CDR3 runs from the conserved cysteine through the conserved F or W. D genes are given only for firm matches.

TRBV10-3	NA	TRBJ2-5	CAISEFGGREIQYF
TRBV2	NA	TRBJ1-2	CASSEIGRGGGYTF
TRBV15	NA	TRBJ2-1	CATSRDRAPYNEQFF
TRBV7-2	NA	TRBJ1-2	CASRGRGLGGYGYTF
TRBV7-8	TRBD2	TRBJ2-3	CASSFQGLAGGRGTQYF
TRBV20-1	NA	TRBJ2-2	CSAPGRDTGELFF
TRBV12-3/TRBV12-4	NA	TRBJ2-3	CASSFGRSTDTQYF
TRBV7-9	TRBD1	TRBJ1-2	CASSFRDRDGYTF
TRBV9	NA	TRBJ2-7	CASGDQGGGEQYF
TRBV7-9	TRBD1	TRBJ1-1	CASSARNRGQEAFF
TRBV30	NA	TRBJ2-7	CAWSERVTYEQYF
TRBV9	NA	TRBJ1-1	CASSSPGCTEAFF
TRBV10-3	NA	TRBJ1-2	CAISEELTAAGIDGYTF
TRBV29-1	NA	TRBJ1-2	CSLALANYGYTF
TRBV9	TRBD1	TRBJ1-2	CASSAGQGSYGYTF
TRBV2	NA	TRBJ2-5	CASGMTSEETQYF
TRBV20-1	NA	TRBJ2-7	CSARGRNEQYF
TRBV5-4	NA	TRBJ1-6	CASSLGVGRALGNSPLHF
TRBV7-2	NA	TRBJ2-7	CASSSPFSGVSTYEQYF
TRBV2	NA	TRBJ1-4	CASSGTTNEKLFF
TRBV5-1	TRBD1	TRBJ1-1	CASSSPGTGQNTEAFF
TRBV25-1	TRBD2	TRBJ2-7	CASSELAGPTYEQYF
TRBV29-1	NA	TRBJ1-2	CSVEKGNYGYTF
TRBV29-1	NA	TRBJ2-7	CSVHRDAPYEQYF
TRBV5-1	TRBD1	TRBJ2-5	CASSSDRRLETQYF
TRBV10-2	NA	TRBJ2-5	CASSESRRGQETQYF
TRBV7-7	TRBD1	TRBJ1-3	CASSLGTGNGNTIYF
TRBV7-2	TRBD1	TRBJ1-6	CASSLNRGSYNSPLHF
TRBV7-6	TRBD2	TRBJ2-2	CASSAGTSGNTGELFF
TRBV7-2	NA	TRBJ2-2	CASSFPAELPNTGELFF
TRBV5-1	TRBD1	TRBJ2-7	CASSPIGGQGIEQYF
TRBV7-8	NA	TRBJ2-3	CASSLGLVTSTDTQYF
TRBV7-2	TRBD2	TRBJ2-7	CASTPWGGDGSYEQYF
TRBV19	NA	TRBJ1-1	CASLGAQRVAFF
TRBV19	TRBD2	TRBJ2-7	CASSGGLAGGLIEQYF
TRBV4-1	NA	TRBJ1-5	CASSHTQGDNQPQHF
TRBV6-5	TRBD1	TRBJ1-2	CASRTRLAGGGADGYTF
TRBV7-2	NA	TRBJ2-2	CASSLARGNTGELFF
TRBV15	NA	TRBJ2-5	CATSSTGLETQYF
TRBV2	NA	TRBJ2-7	CASSSQGTRYEQYF